This TCR beta chain was obtained from a study of blood T cell repertoires in COVID-19. This clone was detected a few times. This CDR3 is built from 13 residues. Germline CDR1 KGHSH, CDR2 LQKENI. Trimming removed 3 bases from V and 0 bases from J, with 5 bases in between. Some clones are missing from TCRdb's copy, which holds only in-frame ones; the method was immunoSEQ multiplex PCR. This sample has about 160,000 clones, with approximately 86% found just once. This sequence joins TRBV18 and TRBJ2-5; no clear D gene. Sequencing was carried out using peripheral blood. This TCR was sampled from a middle-aged woman with COVID-19, enrolled during active disease. The CDR3 region has the DNA TGTGCCAGCTCACCCCCGTACCAAGAGACCCAGTACTTC. Its protein product is CASSPPYQETQYF. The whole variable domain, remainder taken from reference TRBV18 and TRBJ2-5, is NAGVMQNPRHLVRRRGQEARLRCSPMKGHSHVYWYRQLPEEGLKFMVYLQKENIIDESGMPKERFSAEFPKEGPSILRIQQVVRGDSAAYFCASSPPYQETQYFGPGTRLLVL.